Presented here are 15 T cell receptor beta chains from one specimen sequenced in a study of blood T cell repertoires in COVID-19. TCRdb's table, derived via immunoSEQ multiplex PCR, lists solely in-frame clones and lacks some. Of 60,000 to 95,000 clones in the sample, around nine tenths were seen once. Sample: peripheral blood. These receptors originate from a human donor in a cohort sampled during active COVID-19.

This clone has just one count. This chain links TRBV7-2 with TRBJ2-2; weak D call: TRBD1 (6 bases). Trimming took 5 bases from V and 4 from J, leaving 14 bases between them. CDR3 length: 15 residues. Germline-derived CDR1 and CDR2 are SGHTA and FQGNSA. The CDR3 here is CASSLGPGATGELFF. The DNA for the CDR3 is TGTGCCAGCAGCCTAGGGCCAGGGGCCACCGGGGAGCTGTTTTTT.

V is TRBV13 and J is TRBJ2-2; D gene unclear. CDR3 size: 12 residues. Germline CDR1 and CDR2: PRHDT and FYEKMQ (reference sequence). V lost 5 bases to trimming and J lost 10 bases, with 11 bases between them. The CDR3 coding sequence is TGTGCCAGCAGCCGTGAGCCCCAGGAGCTGTTTTTT. Amino acid sequence: CASSREPQELFF.

The chain links TRBV6-2 or TRBV6-3 to TRBJ1-5; possible D gene TRBD1, 6 bases. The V and J ends lost 0 bases and 2 bases respectively, with 8 bases between them. Germline loops: CDR1 MNHEY, CDR2 SVGEGT. The CDR3 totals 15 residues. The CDR3 coding sequence is TGTGCCAGCAGTTACTCAGGGGGTGGCAATCAGCCCCAGCATTTT. It is translated as CASSYSGGGNQPQHF.

The J gene is TRBJ1-5, the V gene TRBV7-9; 8 bases match TRBD1. The CDR3 spans 15 residues. CDR1 is SEHNR and CDR2 is FQNEAQ in the germline V gene (reference sequence). The V gene end was trimmed by 2 bases and the J gene end by 4 bases; junction bases not matched to a gene: 4. The CDR3 reads CASSLWTGRNQPQHF. The CDR3 DNA sequence: TGTGCCAGCAGCTTATGGACAGGGAGGAATCAGCCCCAGCATTTT.

The V gene is TRBV6-2 or TRBV6-3, the J gene TRBJ1-5, with D possibly matching TRBD1 (6 bases). Looked up from germline, CDR1 is MNHEY and CDR2 is SVGEGT. Trimming shortened V by 5 bases and J by 6 bases, and 23 bases separated the two germline ends. The CDR3 length is 17 residues. In DNA form, the CDR3 reads TGTGCCAGCAGTGTCACCCCCGGGACAACGAACCTTCAGCCCCAGCATTTT. Its protein product is CASSVTPGTTNLQPQHF.

V usage is TRBV7-9 and J usage is TRBJ2-7, with D unresolved. The CDR3 runs 14 residues. Germline V CDR1 and CDR2: SEHNR, FQNEAQ (reference sequence). V lost 4 bases, J lost 2 bases, and 12 bases lay in between. For the CDR3, the DNA is TGTGCCAGCAGCTCCTCCCTTGACACCTACGAGCAGTACTTC. Residues: CASSSSLDTYEQYF.

The DNA for the CDR3 is TGTGCCAGCAGCTTTACAACAGGGAATGAGCAGTTCTTC. Amino acids: CASSFTTGNEQFF. The chain couples TRBV11-3 to TRBJ2-1; a possible D gene is TRBD1 (6 bases). Germline values: CDR1 SGHNT, CDR2 YENEEA. The V end lost 3 bases, the J end lost 7 bases, and 10 bases lay between the germline ends. The CDR3 covers 13 residues.

The J gene is TRBJ1-4, the V gene TRBV5-6, with 8 bases matching TRBD1. Germline V gene sequence: CDR1 SGHDT, CDR2 YYEEEE. The V segment lost 3 bases and the J segment 6 bases; nucleotides outside the gene matches: 10. The CDR3 is made up of 16 amino acids. The CDR3 DNA sequence: TGTGCCAGCAGCTCGCGATGGACAGGGCCAGATGAAAAACTGTTTTTT. It yields the protein CASSSRWTGPDEKLFF. The full variable domain, its missing parts supplied by reference TRBV5-6 and TRBJ1-4, is DAGVTQSPTHLIKTRGQQVTLRCSPKSGHDTVSWYQQALGQGPQFIFQYYEEEERQRGNFPDRFSGHQFPNYSSELNVNALLLGDSALYLCASSSRWTGPDEKLFFGSGTQLSVL.

The J gene is TRBJ1-6, the V gene TRBV30; maybe TRBD1 (6 bases). Trimming removed 2 bases from V and 6 bases from J, with 11 bases in between. The CDR3 extends over 14 amino acids. The germline gives CDR1 GTSNPN, CDR2 SVGIG (reference sequence). This CDR3 is CAWSPQGSNSPLHF. DNA for the CDR3: TGTGCCTGGAGTCCCCAGGGGAGTAATTCACCCCTCCACTTT.

This clone was counted once. The chain joins TRBV5-1 to TRBJ2-3; 11 bases map to TRBD2. V lost 0 bases to trimming and J lost 0 bases; unmatched junction nucleotides: 6. Germline CDR1 SGHRS, CDR2 YFSETQ. The CDR3 is 18 residues long. The chain's CDR3 is CASSLGLAGGRSTDTQYF. The CDR3, as DNA: TGCGCCAGCAGCTTGGGCCTAGCGGGGGGACGTAGCACAGATACGCAGTATTTT.

The rearrangement joins TRBV20-1 to TRBJ2-7; D is perhaps TRBD1 (6 bases). V was shortened by 5 bases and J by 7 bases, with 9 bases between the two germline ends. This CDR3 contains 10 residues. The germline gives CDR1 DFQATT, CDR2 SNEGSKA (reference sequence). The CDR3 region is CSAWGQEQYF. CDR3 DNA sequence: TGCAGTGCTTGGGGGCAGGAGCAGTACTTC.

The rearrangement uses TRBV18 and TRBJ1-5; 8 positions agree with TRBD1. The CDR3 spans 17 residues. Trimming at V came to 4 bases and at J to 0 bases, leaving 8 bases not matched to a gene. Per germline, CDR1 KGHSH and CDR2 LQKENI. In nucleotides, the CDR3 is TGTGCCAGCTCACGCGGACAGGGTAGGAATAGCAATCAGCCCCAGCATTTT. It is translated as CASSRGQGRNSNQPQHF.

This chain connects TRBV7-2 to TRBJ2-5; 7 nucleotides align to TRBD1. The germline V gene has CDR1 SGHTA and CDR2 FQGNSA. V dropped 1 base and J dropped 4; count of bases not matched to a gene: 3. This CDR3 has 14 amino acids. This CDR3 reads CASSLDRGGETQYF. The CDR3, as DNA: TGTGCCAGCAGCTTAGACAGGGGTGGAGAGACCCAGTACTTC.

V is TRBV5-1 and J is TRBJ1-5; 8 bases agree with TRBD1. This CDR3 is 14 amino acids long. Losses at the gene ends were 2 bases for V and 7 bases for J; bases not matched to a gene: 5. Germline CDR1 and CDR2: SGHRS and YFSETQ. This chain's CDR3 is CASSFSGGEQPQHF. For the CDR3, the DNA is TGCGCCAGCAGCTTTTCAGGGGGCGAACAGCCCCAGCATTTT.

The rearrangement joins TRBV10-2 to TRBJ2-3; maybe TRBD2 (7 bases). The V end was cut by 6 bases, the J end by 6 bases, with 13 bases between. CDR3 length equals 13 residues. Germline V gene lookup returns CDR1 WSHSY and CDR2 SAAADI. CDR3 nucleotides: TGCGCCAGCAGAGGGGCGGGGGCCGATACGCAGTATTTT. Amino acids: CASRGAGADTQYF.